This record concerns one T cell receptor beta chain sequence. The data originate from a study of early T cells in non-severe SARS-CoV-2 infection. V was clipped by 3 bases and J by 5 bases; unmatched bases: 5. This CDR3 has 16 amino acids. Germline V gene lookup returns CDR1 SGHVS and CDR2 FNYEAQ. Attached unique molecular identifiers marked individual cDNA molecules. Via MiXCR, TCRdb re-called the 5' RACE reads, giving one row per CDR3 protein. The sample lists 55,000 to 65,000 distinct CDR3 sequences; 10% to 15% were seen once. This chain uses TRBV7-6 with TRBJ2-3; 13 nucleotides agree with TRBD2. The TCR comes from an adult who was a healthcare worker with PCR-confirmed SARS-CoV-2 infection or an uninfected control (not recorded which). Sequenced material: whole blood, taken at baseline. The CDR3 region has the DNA TGTGCCAGCAGCTTCGGACTAGCGGGAGTTGGAGATACGCAGTATTTT. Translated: CASSFGLAGVGDTQYF.